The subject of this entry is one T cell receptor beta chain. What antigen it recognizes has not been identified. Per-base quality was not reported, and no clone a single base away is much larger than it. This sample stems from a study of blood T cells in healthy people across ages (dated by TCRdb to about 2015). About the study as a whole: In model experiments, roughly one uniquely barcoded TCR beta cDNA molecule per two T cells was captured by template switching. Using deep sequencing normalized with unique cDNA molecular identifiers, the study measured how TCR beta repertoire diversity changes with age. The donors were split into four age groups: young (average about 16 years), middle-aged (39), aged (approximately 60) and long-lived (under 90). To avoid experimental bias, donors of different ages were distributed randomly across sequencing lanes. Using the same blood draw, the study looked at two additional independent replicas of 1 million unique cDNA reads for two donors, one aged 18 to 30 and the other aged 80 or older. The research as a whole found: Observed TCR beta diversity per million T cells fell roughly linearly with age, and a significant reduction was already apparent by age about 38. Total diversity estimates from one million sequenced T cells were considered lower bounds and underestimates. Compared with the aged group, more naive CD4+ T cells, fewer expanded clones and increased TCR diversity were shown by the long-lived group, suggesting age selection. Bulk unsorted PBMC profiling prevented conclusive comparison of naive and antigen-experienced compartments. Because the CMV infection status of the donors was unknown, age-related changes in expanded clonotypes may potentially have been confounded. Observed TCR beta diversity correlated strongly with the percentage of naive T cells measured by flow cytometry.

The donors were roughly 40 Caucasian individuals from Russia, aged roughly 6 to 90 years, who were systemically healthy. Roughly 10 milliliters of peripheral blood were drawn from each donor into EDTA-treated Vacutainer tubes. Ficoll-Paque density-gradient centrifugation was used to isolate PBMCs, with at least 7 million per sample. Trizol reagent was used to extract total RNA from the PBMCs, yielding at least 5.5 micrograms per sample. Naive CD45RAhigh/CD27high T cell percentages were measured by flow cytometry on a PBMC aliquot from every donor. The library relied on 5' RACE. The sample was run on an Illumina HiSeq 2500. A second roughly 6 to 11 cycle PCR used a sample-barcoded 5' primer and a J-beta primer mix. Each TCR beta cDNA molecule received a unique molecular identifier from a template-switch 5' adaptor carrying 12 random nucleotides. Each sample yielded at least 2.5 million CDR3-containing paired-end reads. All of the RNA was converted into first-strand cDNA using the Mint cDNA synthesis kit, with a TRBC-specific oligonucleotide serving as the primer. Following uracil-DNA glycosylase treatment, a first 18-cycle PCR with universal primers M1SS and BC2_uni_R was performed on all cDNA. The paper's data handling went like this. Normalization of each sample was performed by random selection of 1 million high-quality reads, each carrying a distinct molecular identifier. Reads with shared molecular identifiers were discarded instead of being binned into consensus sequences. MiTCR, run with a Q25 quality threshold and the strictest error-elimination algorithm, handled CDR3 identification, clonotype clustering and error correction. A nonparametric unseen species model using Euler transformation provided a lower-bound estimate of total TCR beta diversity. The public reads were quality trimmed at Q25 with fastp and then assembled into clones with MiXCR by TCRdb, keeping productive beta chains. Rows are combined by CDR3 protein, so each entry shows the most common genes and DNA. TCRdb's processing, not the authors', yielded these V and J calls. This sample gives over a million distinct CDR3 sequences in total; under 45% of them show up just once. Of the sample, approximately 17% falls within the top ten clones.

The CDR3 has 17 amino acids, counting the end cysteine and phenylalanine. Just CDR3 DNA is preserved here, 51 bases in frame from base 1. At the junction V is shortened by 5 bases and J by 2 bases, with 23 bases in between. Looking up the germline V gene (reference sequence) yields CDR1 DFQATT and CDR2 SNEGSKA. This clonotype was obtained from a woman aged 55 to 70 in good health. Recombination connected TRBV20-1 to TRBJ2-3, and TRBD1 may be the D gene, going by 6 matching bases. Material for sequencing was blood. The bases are TGCAGTGCTTCTCAACGTGGACAGTGGCGTAACACAGATACGCAGTATTTT. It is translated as CSASQRGQWRNTDTQYF.